This T cell receptor (beta chain) originates from a study of cytomegalovirus exposure and HLA in healthy donors. Study-wide background: Later analysis reported that the roughly 110 validation repertoires shared the platform of the roughly 630 first-cohort repertoires.

The assay was immunoSEQ multiplex PCR, and TCRdb's table has in-frame clones only and misses some. The repertoire holds 100,000 to 150,000 clones, with around 90% as singletons. Germline CDR1 is SGHRS and CDR2 is YFSETQ. This CDR3 region has 13 residues. Trimming left V 5 bases short and J 5 bases short, with 14 bases between. The V call is TRBV5-1, the J call TRBJ2-7; D uncertain. The sample consisted of PBMCs. This clonotype was obtained from a woman aged 18-35 years in good health and CMV-seronegative. In nucleotides, the CDR3 is TGCGCCAGCAGATTCGTGGAGTCCAACGAGCAGTACTTC. This gives the protein CASRFVESNEQYF.